This TCR beta chain is from a study of regulatory T cells in long-lasting Graves disease. Sequencing libraries for TCR beta were prepared with iRepertoire HTBI primers and Arm-PCR of CDR3 regions. MiXCR, run by TCRdb on the multiplex PCR reads, gives a single entry per CDR3 protein. This table has roughly 360,000 distinct CDR3 sequences, about 12% appearing once. This CDR3 contains 13 residues. V lost 6 bases and J 2 bases, leaving 11 bases between the germline ends. Germline V gene sequence: CDR1 SQVTM, CDR2 ANQGSEA. Time point specified: newly diagnosed GD, antithyroid drugs for less than 3 months. Making the TCR library involved RNA that had been extracted from PBMCs. The sample was also reused in another study, on T cells in Graves' hyperthyroidism and ophthalmopathy. From that report: Researchers ran a first-round RT-PCR on the TCR CDR3 using the HTBI primer set.

This TCR was recovered from a woman under 30 with Graves disease. J is TRBJ1-3 and V is TRBV29-1, with no clear D. The input for sequencing was peripheral blood mononuclear cells (PBMCs), taken at new diagnosis, from a patient treated with antithyroid drugs. In DNA, the CDR3 is TGCAGCGTGATGGAAGCGGCTGGAAACACCATATATTTT. Translation gives CSVMEAAGNTIYF.